This is a list of T cell receptor beta chains from one sample in a study of blood T cell repertoires in COVID-19. Sequencing used immunoSEQ multiplex PCR; TCRdb keeps in-frame clones, though not all of them. The data contain approximately 260,000 clones, about 81% of them seen just once; the ten biggest clones take up over 10%. Sequencing input: peripheral blood. These receptors all stem from an older woman with active or convalescent COVID-19. The CDR3 runs from the conserved cysteine through the conserved F or W. Fields, in order: J gene, V gene, D gene, clone size, CDR3 DNA, CDR3 protein. The D gene is left open where the match is weak. Where a row states a size, it is once, few, many or the class of an expanded clone; other rows omit it.

J: TRBJ1-2; V: TRBV3-1/TRBV3-2; D: .; size: .; DNA: TGTGCCAGCAGCCCGGAGGCTGCGACTGCTATCAAATATGGCTACACCTTC; CDR3: CASSPEAATAIKYGYTF
J: TRBJ1-2; V: TRBV30; D: .; size: .; DNA: TGTGCCTGGAGCGTCACAGGGAAAGGGGGCTACACCTTC; CDR3: CAWSVTGKGGYTF
J: TRBJ2-2; V: TRBV6-6; D: .; size: once; DNA: TGTGCCAGCAGTTCCCGGGAGACCGGGGAGCTGTTTTTT; CDR3: CASSSRETGELFF
J: TRBJ1-1; V: TRBV19; D: .; size: .; DNA: TGTGCCAGTACCCTGGGGGGGGGAGCCCGCCTAATGAACACTGAAGCTTTCTTT; CDR3: CASTLGGGARLMNTEAFF
J: TRBJ1-6; V: TRBV7-2; D: .; size: .; DNA: TGTGCCAGCACCTCCGGGTATAATTCACCCCTCCACTTT; CDR3: CASTSGYNSPLHF
J: TRBJ2-7; V: TRBV20-1; D: .; size: .; DNA: TGCAGTGCTAGACTAGCATACGAGCAGTACTTC; CDR3: CSARLAYEQYF
J: TRBJ1-4; V: TRBV7-8; D: .; size: .; DNA: TGTGCCAGCAGGCCCGGACTTACAACTAATGAAAAACTGTTTTTT; CDR3: CASRPGLTTNEKLFF
J: TRBJ2-5; V: TRBV7-2; D: .; size: .; DNA: TGTGCCAGCAGCTTAGCGCGGGGTATTCAAGAGACCCAGTACTTC; CDR3: CASSLARGIQETQYF
J: TRBJ2-1; V: TRBV15; D: TRBD2; size: .; DNA: TGTGCCACCAGTAGGGATAGCGGGGTTGGGGGATGGCAGTTCTTC; CDR3: CATSRDSGVGGWQFF
J: TRBJ1-5; V: TRBV5-1; D: .; size: .; DNA: TGCGCCAGCAGCTGGGGGGATAGCAATCAGCCCCAGCATTTT; CDR3: CASSWGDSNQPQHF
J: TRBJ2-1; V: TRBV7-6; D: TRBD2; size: many; DNA: TGTGCCAGCAGCTTAGTGGTAGGGGGACTAGGTCGTAGTTATGAGCAGTTCTTC; CDR3: CASSLVVGGLGRSYEQFF
J: TRBJ2-1; V: TRBV2; D: TRBD1; size: .; DNA: TGTGCCAGCAGTGGGGACAGGGGCAATGAGCAGTTCTTC; CDR3: CASSGDRGNEQFF
J: TRBJ2-5; V: TRBV7-3; D: TRBD1; size: .; DNA: TGTGCCAGCAGCCCAAAGGGGGCCGGGGTCACCCAGTACTTC; CDR3: CASSPKGAGVTQYF
J: TRBJ1-2; V: TRBV6-2/TRBV6-3; D: .; size: .; DNA: TGTGCCAGCAGTTACGATGGAGAAGATGGCTACACCTTC; CDR3: CASSYDGEDGYTF
J: TRBJ1-2; V: TRBV6-6; D: TRBD1; size: .; DNA: TGTGCCAGCAGTTACGTGGACAGGTCCTATGGCTACACCTTC; CDR3: CASSYVDRSYGYTF
J: TRBJ2-7; V: TRBV30; D: .; size: .; DNA: TGTGCCTGGGATGGACTGGCAACCTACGAGCAGTACTTC; CDR3: CAWDGLATYEQYF
J: TRBJ2-7; V: TRBV7-9; D: .; size: .; DNA: TGTGCCAGCAGCTTAGGGGGGGGCCCTACCTACGAGCAGTACTTC; CDR3: CASSLGGGPTYEQYF
J: TRBJ2-5; V: TRBV18; D: TRBD1; size: .; DNA: TGTGCCAGCTCACCGGGGACAGTACAAGAGACCCAGTACTTC; CDR3: CASSPGTVQETQYF
J: TRBJ1-2; V: TRBV6-5; D: TRBD1; size: many; DNA: TGTGCCAGCAGTTTCCAACAGGGGGCAGGGGGCTACACCTTC; CDR3: CASSFQQGAGGYTF
J: TRBJ2-1; V: TRBV5-4; D: TRBD1; size: .; DNA: TGTGCCAGCACCTTTCAACAGGGGGCAAATGAGCAGTTCTTC; CDR3: CASTFQQGANEQFF
J: TRBJ2-7; V: TRBV4-3; D: .; size: .; DNA: TGCGCCAGCAGCCAAGATTCCAATCCCTACGAGCAGTACTTC; CDR3: CASSQDSNPYEQYF
J: TRBJ1-1; V: TRBV19; D: .; size: .; DNA: TGTGCCAGTAGTATAAGGAGGCAGGCTACTGAAGCTTTCTTT; CDR3: CASSIRRQATEAFF
J: TRBJ2-1; V: TRBV4-2; D: .; size: few; DNA: TGTGCCAGCAGCCAAGACAGGGGTGGGTCCTACAATGAGCAGTTCTTC; CDR3: CASSQDRGGSYNEQFF
J: TRBJ1-5; V: TRBV2; D: .; size: .; DNA: TGTGCCAGCAGTGACCCCGGAGTTAGTAATCAGCCCCAGCATTTT; CDR3: CASSDPGVSNQPQHF
J: TRBJ1-1; V: TRBV19; D: TRBD1; size: few; DNA: TGTGCCAGTACCGATTGGCGGGACAGCGGGAGAGAAGCTTTCTTT; CDR3: CASTDWRDSGREAFF
J: TRBJ1-1; V: TRBV18; D: .; size: .; DNA: TGTGCCAGCTCACCTGACGGGGGGACCATGAACACTGAAGCTTTCTTT; CDR3: CASSPDGGTMNTEAFF
J: TRBJ1-2; V: TRBV7-9; D: .; size: .; DNA: TGTGCCAGCAGCCTAGGCGGGTCCGCGAACTATGGCTACACCTTC; CDR3: CASSLGGSANYGYTF
J: TRBJ2-3; V: TRBV7-2; D: TRBD2; size: .; DNA: TGTGCCAGCACCCCCGGGGGGGCTGGTGCAGATACGCAGTATTTT; CDR3: CASTPGGAGADTQYF
J: TRBJ2-5; V: TRBV11-2; D: TRBD2; size: .; DNA: TGTGCCAGCAGCTTACAGCGGGGCTGGGAGACCCAGTACTTC; CDR3: CASSLQRGWETQYF
J: TRBJ1-5; V: TRBV19; D: TRBD1; size: .; DNA: TGTGCCAGTAGTTCAGCCGGGACAGGGAACAATCAGCCCCAGCATTTT; CDR3: CASSSAGTGNNQPQHF
J: TRBJ1-2; V: TRBV7-8; D: TRBD1; size: .; DNA: TGTGCCAGCAGCCTATACCGGACAGGGGGTGTAGATGGCTACACCTTC; CDR3: CASSLYRTGGVDGYTF
J: TRBJ1-2; V: TRBV27; D: .; size: .; DNA: TGTGCCAGCAGTAGGGAGCGGGCCCGAGGCTACACCTTC; CDR3: CASSRERARGYTF
J: TRBJ2-7; V: TRBV7-2; D: .; size: .; DNA: TGTGCCAGCAGCTTAGCAGCCAACTCCTACGAGCAGTACTTC; CDR3: CASSLAANSYEQYF
J: TRBJ2-5; V: TRBV29-1; D: TRBD2; size: .; DNA: TGCAGCGTTGAGATCTGGGGGGGTGGAGAGACCCAGTACTTC; CDR3: CSVEIWGGGETQYF
J: TRBJ2-7; V: TRBV13; D: .; size: .; DNA: TGTGCCAGCAGCTTAGGGCAGGGGCCCTACGAGCAGTACTTC; CDR3: CASSLGQGPYEQYF
J: TRBJ1-5; V: TRBV30; D: .; size: once; DNA: TGTGCCTGGAGTCCAGGGCTGAATCAGCCCCAGCATTTT; CDR3: CAWSPGLNQPQHF
J: TRBJ1-1; V: TRBV6-5; D: TRBD1; size: .; DNA: TGTGCCAGCAGCGCCAGGGGGTCGGACACTGAAGCTTTCTTT; CDR3: CASSARGSDTEAFF
J: TRBJ2-3; V: TRBV10-1; D: TRBD2; size: .; DNA: TGCGCCAGCACTGGACTAGCGGGGGATACGCAGTATTTT; CDR3: CASTGLAGDTQYF
J: TRBJ1-4; V: TRBV10-2; D: .; size: .; DNA: TGCGCCAGCAGTGTATCAGGGGTAGGGGAAAAACTGTTTTTT; CDR3: CASSVSGVGEKLFF
J: TRBJ2-2; V: TRBV29-1; D: .; size: .; DNA: TGCAGCGTGCGGCGGCAGACGACCGGGGAGCTGTTTTTT; CDR3: CSVRRQTTGELFF
J: TRBJ1-1; V: TRBV27; D: TRBD1; size: .; DNA: TGTGCCAGCAGGAGACAGGGGGGGAACACTGAAGCTTTCTTT; CDR3: CASRRQGGNTEAFF
J: TRBJ2-7; V: TRBV12-3/TRBV12-4; D: .; size: .; DNA: TGTGCCAGCAGTTTTGCGGGGGAGCAGTACTTC; CDR3: CASSFAGEQYF
J: TRBJ2-2; V: TRBV28; D: .; size: .; DNA: TGTGCCAGCAGTGTACAACAGGGTGCCGGGGAGCTGTTTTTT; CDR3: CASSVQQGAGELFF
J: TRBJ1-1; V: TRBV6-6; D: TRBD1; size: .; DNA: TGTGCCAGCAGTGGGGGCAGGGGGAGGAACACTGAAGCTTTCTTT; CDR3: CASSGGRGRNTEAFF
J: TRBJ1-1; V: TRBV5-1; D: TRBD1; size: .; DNA: TGCGCCAGCAGCCGACAGGGGGCGCGCACTGAAGCTTTCTTT; CDR3: CASSRQGARTEAFF
J: TRBJ1-1; V: TRBV15; D: .; size: .; DNA: TGTGCCACCAGCAGAGATCGGGGAGGGGGGAACACTGAAGCTTTCTTT; CDR3: CATSRDRGGGNTEAFF
J: TRBJ2-4; V: TRBV11-2; D: TRBD2; size: .; DNA: TGTGCCAGCAGCTTAGATGCCAGCGGGGGGATGAGAAACATTCAGTACTTC; CDR3: CASSLDASGGMRNIQYF
J: TRBJ2-7; V: TRBV7-8; D: TRBD1; size: .; DNA: TGTGCCAGCACCTCCCGGGACAGGGGGTTAAAGCAGTACTTC; CDR3: CASTSRDRGLKQYF
J: TRBJ2-5; V: TRBV5-1; D: TRBD2; size: .; DNA: TGCGCCAGCAGCTTGAGAAGCGGGGGGCAAGAGACCCAGTACTTC; CDR3: CASSLRSGGQETQYF
J: TRBJ2-5; V: TRBV4-1; D: TRBD1; size: few; DNA: TGCGCCAGCAGCCAGACCGGGACAGGTACAGAGACCCAGTACTTC; CDR3: CASSQTGTGTETQYF
J: TRBJ2-5; V: TRBV6-2/TRBV6-3; D: TRBD2; size: .; DNA: TGTGCCAGCAGTCGCCTCCAGGGGACTAGCGGGGGGCCCATGTACTTC; CDR3: CASSRLQGTSGGPMYF